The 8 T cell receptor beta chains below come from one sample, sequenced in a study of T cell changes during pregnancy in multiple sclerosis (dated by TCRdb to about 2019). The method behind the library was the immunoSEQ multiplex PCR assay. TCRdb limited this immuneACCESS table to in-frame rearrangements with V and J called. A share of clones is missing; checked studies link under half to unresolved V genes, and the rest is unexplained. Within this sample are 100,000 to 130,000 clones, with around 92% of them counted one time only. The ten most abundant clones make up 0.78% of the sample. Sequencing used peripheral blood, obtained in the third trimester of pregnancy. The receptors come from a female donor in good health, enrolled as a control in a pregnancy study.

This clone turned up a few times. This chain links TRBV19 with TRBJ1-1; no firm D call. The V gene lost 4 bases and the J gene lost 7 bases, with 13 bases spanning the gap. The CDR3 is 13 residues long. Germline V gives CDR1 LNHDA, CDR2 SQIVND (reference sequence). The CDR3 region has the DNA TGTGCCAGTAGTAGATCCGGTATTGGTGAAGCTTTCTTT. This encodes CASSRSGIGEAFF.

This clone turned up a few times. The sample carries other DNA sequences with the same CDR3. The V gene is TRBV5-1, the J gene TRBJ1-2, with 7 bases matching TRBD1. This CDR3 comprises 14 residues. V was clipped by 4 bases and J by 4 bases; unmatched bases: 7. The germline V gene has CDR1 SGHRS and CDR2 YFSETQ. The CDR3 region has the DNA TGCGCCAGCAGCCCCGGGACAGCCAGCTATGGCTACACCTTC. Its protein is CASSPGTASYGYTF. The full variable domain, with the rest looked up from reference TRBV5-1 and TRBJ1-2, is KAGVTQTPRYLIKTRGQQVTLSCSPISGHRSVSWYQQTPGQGLQFLFEYFSETQRNKGNFPGRFSGRQFSNSRSEMNVSTLELGDSALYLCASSPGTASYGYTFGSGTRLTVV.

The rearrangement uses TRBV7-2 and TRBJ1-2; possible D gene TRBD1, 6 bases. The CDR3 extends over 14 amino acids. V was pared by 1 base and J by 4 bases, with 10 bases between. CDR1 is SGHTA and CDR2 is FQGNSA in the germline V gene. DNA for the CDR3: TGTGCCAGCAGCTTAGGCGGGGGCGTCTATGGCTACACCTTC. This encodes CASSLGGGVYGYTF. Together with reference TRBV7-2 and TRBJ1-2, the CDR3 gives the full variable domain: GAGVSQSPSNKVTEKGKDVELRCDPISGHTALYWYRQSLGQGLEFLIYFQGNSAPDKSGLPSDRFSAERTGGSVSTLTIQRTQQEDSAVYLCASSLGGGVYGYTFGSGTRLTVV.

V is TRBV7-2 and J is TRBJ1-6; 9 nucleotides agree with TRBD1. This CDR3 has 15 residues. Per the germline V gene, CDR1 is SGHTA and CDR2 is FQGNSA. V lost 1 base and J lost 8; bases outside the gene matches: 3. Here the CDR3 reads CASSLVGTGYSPLHF. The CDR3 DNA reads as TGTGCCAGCAGCTTAGTTGGGACAGGGTATTCACCCCTCCACTTT.

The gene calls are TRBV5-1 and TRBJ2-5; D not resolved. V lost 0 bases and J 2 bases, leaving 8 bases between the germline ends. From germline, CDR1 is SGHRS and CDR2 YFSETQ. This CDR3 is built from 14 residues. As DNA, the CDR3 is TGCGCCAGCAGCTTGGCTGGAGTACAAGAGACCCAGTACTTC. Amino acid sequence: CASSLAGVQETQYF.

CDR3 region: CASSDDRNYGYTF. Here the CDR3 DNA reads TGTGCCAGCAGTGATGACAGGAATTATGGCTACACCTTC. This chain connects TRBV25-1 to TRBJ1-2; D might be TRBD1 (6 bases). Germline CDR1 MGHDK, CDR2 SYGVNS. Trimming stripped 3 bases from V and 5 bases from J, with 10 bases between. The CDR3 contains 13 residues.

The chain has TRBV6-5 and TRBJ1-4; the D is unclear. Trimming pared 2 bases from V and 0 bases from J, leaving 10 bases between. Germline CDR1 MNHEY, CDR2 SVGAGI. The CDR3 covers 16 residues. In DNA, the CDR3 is TGTGCCAGCAGTTACATTCCAGGATCAACTAATGAAAAACTGTTTTTT. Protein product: CASSYIPGSTNEKLFF.

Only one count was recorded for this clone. The CDR3 sequence is CASSHRGWANVLTF. CDR3 nucleotide sequence: TGTGCCAGCAGTCACAGGGGCTGGGCCAACGTCCTGACTTTC. This sequence joins TRBV7-9 and TRBJ2-6; TRBD1 matches at 7 bases. The CDR3 runs to 14 residues. Germline V lookup: CDR1 SEHNR, CDR2 FQNEAQ (reference sequence). V lost 6 bases and J lost 5; bases outside the gene matches: 4.